Each of the 24 T cell receptor beta chains below was sequenced from the same sample in a study of blood T cell repertoires in COVID-19. Clones were read by immunoSEQ multiplex PCR, and TCRdb kept only the in-frame ones, dropping some. The sample shows approximately 100,000 clones, roughly 80% of them seen only once. Sequencing used peripheral blood. The source of these receptors is a man aged 70 or older with active or convalescent COVID-19.

The chain is built from TRBV28 and TRBJ1-1; weak D call: TRBD1 (6 bases). The CDR3 is 15 amino acids. Looked up from germline, CDR1 is MDHEN and CDR2 is SYDVKM. V was cut by 6 bases and J by 0 bases, with 14 bases left in between. The CDR3 DNA reads TGTGCCAGCAGCCCGACAGGAGCAATGAACACTGAAGCTTTCTTT. This codes for CASSPTGAMNTEAFF.

Here the CDR3 reads CAWSADIEETQYF. The CDR3 nucleotides read TGTGCCTGGAGCGCCGACATCGAAGAGACCCAGTACTTC. The V gene is TRBV30, the J gene TRBJ2-5; D is ambiguous. CDR3 length: 13 amino acids. Germline-derived CDR1 and CDR2 are GTSNPN and SVGIG (reference sequence). Trimming shortened V by 3 bases and J by 3 bases, and 11 bases separated the two germline ends.

The chain links TRBV2 to TRBJ2-5; 8 positions match TRBD2. J gave up 1 base and V 2 bases, and 6 bases lay outside the gene matches. The germline CDR1 and CDR2 sequences are SNHLY and FYNNEI. This CDR3 is 16 amino acids long. The CDR3 region has the DNA TGTGCCAGCAGTGAATTCGGGGGGGCCACCCAAGAGACCCAGTACTTC. Residues: CASSEFGGATQETQYF.

A remark on this clone: The same CDR3 is also encoded by other DNA sequences in this sample. The chain links TRBV4-1 to TRBJ2-5; 9 bases are shared with TRBD1. Germline CDR1 is MGHRA and CDR2 is YSYEKL. There are 14 residues in the CDR3. V shed 4 bases and J 3 bases; nucleotides not matched to a gene: 3. CDR3 protein: CASSPRTGEETQYF. Written as DNA, the CDR3 is TGCGCCAGCAGCCCCAGGACAGGGGAAGAGACCCAGTACTTC.

The chain has TRBV30 and TRBJ1-2; 10 nucleotides agree with TRBD1. V shed 3 bases, J shed 5 bases, and the junction held 12 bases outside the gene matches. Germline CDR1 GTSNPN, CDR2 SVGIG (reference sequence). The CDR3 has 16 amino acids. CDR3 sequence reads: CAWSPTGTGDRYGYTF. In DNA, the CDR3 is TGTGCCTGGAGCCCGACCGGGACAGGGGATAGGTATGGCTACACCTTC.

V and J are TRBV30 and TRBJ2-2; TRBD2 aligns across 15 bases. The V gene's germline CDR1 is GTSNPN and CDR2 SVGIG (reference sequence). Unmatched junction bases numbered 4, after V lost 3 bases and J lost 2 bases. This CDR3 comprises 17 residues. CDR3 DNA sequence: TGTGCCTGGAGAGGGACTAGCGGGAGGACAAACACCGGGGAGCTGTTTTTT. Its protein product is CAWRGTSGRTNTGELFF.

The J gene is TRBJ1-4, the V gene TRBV5-1; D is possibly TRBD1 (5 bases). The germline gives CDR1 SGHRS, CDR2 YFSETQ. V lost 0 bases and J lost 7, with 13 bases in between. The CDR3 sequence is 15 residues long. CDR3 nucleotides: TGCGCCAGCAGCTTGGAACCGGGACTACCTGAAAAACTGTTTTTT. Translating gives CASSLEPGLPEKLFF. Supplemented by reference TRBV5-1 and TRBJ1-4, the full variable domain reads KAGVTQTPRYLIKTRGQQVTLSCSPISGHRSVSWYQQTPGQGLQFLFEYFSETQRNKGNFPGRFSGRQFSNSRSEMNVSTLELGDSALYLCASSLEPGLPEKLFFGSGTQLSVL.

The chain recombines TRBV5-1 with TRBJ2-5, with 9 bases matching TRBD2. Germline lookup yields CDR1 SGHRS and CDR2 YFSETQ. CDR3 length: 14 residues. Trimming cost V 4 bases and J 1 base; bases outside gene matches: 2. The CDR3 DNA is TGCGCCAGCAGCGTGACTAGCGGCCAAGAGACCCAGTACTTC. Its translation is CASSVTSGQETQYF.

The rearrangement uses TRBV7-9 and TRBJ1-4; TRBD1 agrees at 9 bases. The CDR3 is made up of 18 amino acids. V lost 5 bases to trimming and J lost 0 bases; unmatched junction nucleotides: 10. Germline V lookup: CDR1 SEHNR, CDR2 FQNEAQ (reference sequence). CDR3 residues: CASSGRDREASTNEKLFF. The CDR3 DNA follows: TGTGCCAGCAGCGGGCGGGACAGGGAAGCCTCAACTAATGAAAAACTGTTTTTT.

The chain couples TRBV9 to TRBJ1-2; no reliable D call. V was pared by 2 bases and J by 0 bases, with 8 bases between. The CDR3 has 14 amino acids. CDR1 SGDLS and CDR2 YYNGEE come from the germline V gene. As DNA, the CDR3 is TGTGCCAGCAGCGTTTCAGACACTAACTATGGCTACACCTTC. This translates into CASSVSDTNYGYTF.

This clone occurred a few times. The V call is TRBV30, the J call TRBJ2-7; the D is unclear. V dropped 2 bases and J dropped 1 base, with 9 bases sitting between them. CDR3 length: 13 amino acids. Per germline, CDR1 GTSNPN and CDR2 SVGIG (reference sequence). CDR3 DNA sequence: TGTGCCTGGAGTACTGGTGTTTCCTACGAGCAGTACTTC. Its translation: CAWSTGVSYEQYF.

The chain joins TRBV28 to TRBJ1-5, with D perhaps TRBD1 (6 bases). The CDR3 length is 15 residues. Germline CDR1 is MDHEN and CDR2 is SYDVKM. Between the trimmed V and J ends, which lost 3 bases and 4 bases, there was a span of 13 bases. The CDR3 DNA follows: TGTGCCAGCAGTTTCCAGCAGGGGTTGAATCAGCCCCAGCATTTT. This codes for CASSFQQGLNQPQHF. The full variable domain, with the rest looked up from reference TRBV28 and TRBJ1-5, is DVKVTQSSRYLVKRTGEKVFLECVQDMDHENMFWYRQDPGLGLRLIYFSYDVKMKEKGDIPEGYSVSREKKERFSLILESASTNQTSMYLCASSFQQGLNQPQHFGDGTRLSIL.

V usage is TRBV10-3 and J usage is TRBJ1-5; D is perhaps TRBD1 (6 bases). The CDR3 covers 14 residues. Trimming cost V 0 bases and J 7 bases, with 10 bases left between them. The germline V gene encodes CDR1 ENHRY and CDR2 SYGVKD. CDR3 loop: CAISESAGEQPQHF. The DNA of the CDR3 is TGTGCCATCAGTGAGTCCGCAGGGGAACAGCCCCAGCATTTT.

The V gene is TRBV18, the J gene TRBJ2-1; D is unclear. The V gene's germline CDR1 is KGHSH and CDR2 LQKENI. V lost 3 bases and J lost 1, with 16 bases in between. CDR3 length: 17 residues. The chain's CDR3 is CASSPIRHGASYNEQFF. The CDR3 DNA sequence: TGTGCCAGCTCACCGATCCGTCACGGTGCATCCTACAATGAGCAGTTCTTC.

The chain combines TRBV7-9 with TRBJ2-7; perhaps TRBD2 as D (7 bases). The CDR3 is 15 amino acids. The V gene lost 4 bases and the J gene lost 3 bases, with 16 bases spanning the gap. The germline V gene encodes CDR1 SEHNR and CDR2 FQNEAQ (reference sequence). The chain's CDR3 is CASSSIGGGGYEQYF. The CDR3 nucleotides read TGTGCCAGCAGCTCAATTGGGGGAGGGGGCTACGAGCAGTACTTC.

The rearrangement uses TRBV2 and TRBJ2-5; D possibly corresponds to TRBD2 (6 bases). Germline CDR1 and CDR2: SNHLY and FYNNEI. There are 13 residues in the CDR3. V was shortened by 6 bases and J by 5 bases, with 13 bases between the two germline ends. The CDR3 nucleotides read TGTGCCAGCAGGAGGAGGGCGGCGGAGACCCAGTACTTC. Translating gives CASRRRAAETQYF.

DNA for the CDR3: TGTGCCAGCAGCCAGGGGGCGGATACGCAGTATTTT. This translates into CASSQGADTQYF. This rearrangement joins TRBV7-3 to TRBJ2-3; 8 bases line up with TRBD1. The junction had 1 base not matched to a gene; V was cut back by 5 bases and J by 6 bases. The CDR3 is made up of 12 amino acids. Germline loops: CDR1 SGHTA, CDR2 FQGTGA.

V usage is TRBV3-1 (or the pseudogene TRBV3-2) and J usage is TRBJ2-1; TRBD2 aligns across 9 bases. Germline lookup yields CDR1 LGHDT and CDR2 YNNKEL (reference sequence). The ends lost 1 base at V and 0 bases at J; junction bases unmatched: 16. This CDR3 region has 21 residues. CDR3 region: CASSQAGLALAGKSSYNEQFF. DNA for the CDR3: TGTGCCAGCAGCCAAGCCGGACTTGCACTAGCGGGCAAAAGCTCCTACAATGAGCAGTTCTTC.

This rearrangement joins TRBV6-4 to TRBJ1-2, with D possibly matching TRBD1 (5 bases). V lost 6 bases to trimming and J lost 4 bases, with 21 bases between them. The CDR3 has 16 amino acids. Germline CDR1 MRHNA, CDR2 SNTAGT. CDR3 in amino acids: CASSPHPAGQFYGYTF. CDR3 bases: TGTGCCAGCAGCCCCCACCCGGCAGGGCAATTCTATGGCTACACCTTC.

This chain uses TRBV7-8 with TRBJ1-6; D might be TRBD1 (5 bases). CDR3 length: 14 residues. V dropped 6 bases and J dropped 6 bases, with 12 bases sitting between them. Germline CDR1 reads SGHVS; CDR2 reads FQNEAQ. CDR3 sequence: CASSHQGTNSPLHF. The CDR3 DNA follows: TGTGCCAGCAGTCATCAGGGTACTAATTCACCCCTCCACTTT.

This chain links TRBV20-1 with TRBJ1-1; D not resolved. The CDR3 consists of 12 residues. Trimming left V 3 bases short and J 1 base short, with 6 bases between. CDR1 DFQATT and CDR2 SNEGSKA come from the germline V gene (reference sequence). The CDR3: CSASHGNTEAFF. Here the CDR3 DNA reads TGCAGTGCTAGTCACGGGAACACTGAAGCTTTCTTT.

The chain links TRBV3-1 (or the pseudogene TRBV3-2) to TRBJ2-3, with 8 bases lining up with TRBD1. The CDR3 is 16 residues long. Germline V gene sequence: CDR1 LGHDT, CDR2 YNNKEL (reference sequence). J was trimmed by 2 bases and V by 2 bases; bases with no gene match: 6. The CDR3 here is CASSQQGALATDTQYF. DNA of the CDR3: TGTGCCAGCAGCCAACAGGGGGCCCTAGCCACAGATACGCAGTATTTT.

This clone came up a few times. This rearrangement joins TRBV9 to TRBJ1-3; no clear D gene. CDR1 is SGDLS, CDR2 YYNGEE, per germline. With 3 bases removed from V and 0 bases from J, the gap between germline ends came to 4 bases. CDR3 length equals 13 residues. CDR3 nucleotides: TGTGCCAGCAGCGGGAGCTCTGGAAACACCATATATTTT. Its protein product is CASSGSSGNTIYF. Using reference TRBV9 and TRBJ1-3 for the parts outside the CDR3, the full variable domain is DSGVTQTPKHLITATGQRVTLRCSPRSGDLSVYWYQQSLDQGLQFLIQYYNGEERAKGNILERFSAQQFPDLHSELNLSSLELGDSALYFCASSGSSGNTIYFGEGSWLTVV.

This chain joins TRBV9 and TRBJ2-7; D not resolved. This CDR3 spans 14 amino acids. V was clipped by 4 bases and J by 4 bases, with 15 bases between them. The V gene's germline CDR1 is SGDLS and CDR2 YYNGEE. The CDR3 nucleotides are TGTGCCAGCAGCCTCGCTACCCCCCATTACGAGCAGTACTTC. Its protein product is CASSLATPHYEQYF. Full variable domain (remainder filled in from reference TRBV9 and TRBJ2-7): DSGVTQTPKHLITATGQRVTLRCSPRSGDLSVYWYQQSLDQGLQFLIQYYNGEERAKGNILERFSAQQFPDLHSELNLSSLELGDSALYFCASSLATPHYEQYFGPGTRLTVT.